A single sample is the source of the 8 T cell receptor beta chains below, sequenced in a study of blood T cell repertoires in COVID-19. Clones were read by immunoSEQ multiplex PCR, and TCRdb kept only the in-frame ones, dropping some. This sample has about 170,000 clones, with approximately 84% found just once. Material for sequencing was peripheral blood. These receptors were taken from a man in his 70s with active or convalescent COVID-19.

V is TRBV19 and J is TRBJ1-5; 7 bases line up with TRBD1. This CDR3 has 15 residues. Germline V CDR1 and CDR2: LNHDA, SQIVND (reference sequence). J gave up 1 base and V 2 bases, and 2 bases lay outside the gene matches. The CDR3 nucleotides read TGTGCCAGTAGTATAATGGGACAGAGCAATCAGCCCCAGCATTTT. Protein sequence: CASSIMGQSNQPQHF.

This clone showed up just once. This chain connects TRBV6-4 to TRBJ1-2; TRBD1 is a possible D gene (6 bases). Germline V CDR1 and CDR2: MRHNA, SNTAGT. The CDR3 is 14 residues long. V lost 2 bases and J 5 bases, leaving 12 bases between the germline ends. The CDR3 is CASSDGGMGYGYTF. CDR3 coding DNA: TGTGCCAGCAGTGACGGGGGCATGGGGTATGGCTACACCTTC.

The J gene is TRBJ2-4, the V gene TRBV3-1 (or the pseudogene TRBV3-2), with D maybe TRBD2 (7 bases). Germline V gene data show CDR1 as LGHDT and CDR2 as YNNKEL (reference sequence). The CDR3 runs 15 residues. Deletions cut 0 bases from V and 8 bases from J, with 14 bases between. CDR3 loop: CASSQDRGGADIQYF. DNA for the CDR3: TGTGCCAGCAGCCAAGATCGTGGGGGGGCGGACATTCAGTACTTC.

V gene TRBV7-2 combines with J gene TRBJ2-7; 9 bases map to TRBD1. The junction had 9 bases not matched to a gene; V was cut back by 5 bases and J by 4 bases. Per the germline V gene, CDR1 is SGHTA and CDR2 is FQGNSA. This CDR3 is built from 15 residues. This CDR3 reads CASSPGTGSFYEQYF. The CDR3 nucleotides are TGTGCCAGCAGCCCCGGGACAGGGTCGTTTTACGAGCAGTACTTC.

CDR3 in amino acids: CASSENRDSYEQYF. For the CDR3, the DNA is TGTGCCAGCAGTGAGAACAGGGATTCCTACGAGCAGTACTTC. This chain connects TRBV2 to TRBJ2-7; D might be TRBD1 (6 bases). This CDR3 region has 14 residues. V lost 3 bases and J 1 base, leaving 10 bases between the germline ends. Per germline, CDR1 SNHLY and CDR2 FYNNEI.

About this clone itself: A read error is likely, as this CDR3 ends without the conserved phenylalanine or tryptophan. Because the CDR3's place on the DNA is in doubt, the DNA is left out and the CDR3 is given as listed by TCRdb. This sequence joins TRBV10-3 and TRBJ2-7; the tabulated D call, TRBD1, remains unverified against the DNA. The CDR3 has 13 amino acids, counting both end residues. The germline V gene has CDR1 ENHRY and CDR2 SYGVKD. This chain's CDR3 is CAISATLGQYYSL.

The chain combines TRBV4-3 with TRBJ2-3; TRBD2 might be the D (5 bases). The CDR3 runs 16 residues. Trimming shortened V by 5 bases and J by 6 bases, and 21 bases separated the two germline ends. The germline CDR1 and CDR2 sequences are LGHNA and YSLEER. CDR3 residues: CASSVLSGNGMDTQYF. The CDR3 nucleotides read TGCGCCAGCAGCGTACTTTCGGGGAATGGGATGGATACGCAGTATTTT.

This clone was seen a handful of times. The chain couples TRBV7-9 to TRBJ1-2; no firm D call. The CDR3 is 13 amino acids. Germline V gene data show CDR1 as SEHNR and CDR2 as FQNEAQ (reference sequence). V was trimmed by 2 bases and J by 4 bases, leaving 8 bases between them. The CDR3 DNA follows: TGTGCCAGCAGCTTACGAGGAGGCTATGGCTACACCTTC. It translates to CASSLRGGYGYTF.